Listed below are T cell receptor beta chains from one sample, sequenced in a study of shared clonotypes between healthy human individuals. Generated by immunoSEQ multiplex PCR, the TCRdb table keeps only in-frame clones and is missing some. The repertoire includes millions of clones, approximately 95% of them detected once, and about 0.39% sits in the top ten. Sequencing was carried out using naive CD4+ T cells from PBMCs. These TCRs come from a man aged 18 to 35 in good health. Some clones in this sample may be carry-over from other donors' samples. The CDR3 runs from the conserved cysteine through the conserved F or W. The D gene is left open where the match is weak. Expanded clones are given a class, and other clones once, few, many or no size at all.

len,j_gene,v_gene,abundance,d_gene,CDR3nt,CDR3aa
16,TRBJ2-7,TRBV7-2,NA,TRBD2,TGTGCCAGCAGCCGCGGGACTAGCGGGAGAGCCTACGAGCAGTACTTC,CASSRGTSGRAYEQYF
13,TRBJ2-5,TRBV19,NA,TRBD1,TGTGCCAGTCGGGACAGGGGTAAAGAGACCCAGTACTTC,CASRDRGKETQYF
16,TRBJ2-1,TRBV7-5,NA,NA,TGTGTCAGAAGCTTAGTACCCCCCCCAGGTCATAATGAGCAGTTCTTC,CVRSLVPPPGHNEQFF
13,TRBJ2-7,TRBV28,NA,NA,TGTGCCAGCACCGTCCAGGGGTCCTACGAGCAGTACTTC,CASTVQGSYEQYF
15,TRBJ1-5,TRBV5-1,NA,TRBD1,TGCGCCAGCAGCCTGGCGGGACAGGTGAATCAGCCCCAGCATTTT,CASSLAGQVNQPQHF
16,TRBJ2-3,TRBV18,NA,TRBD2,TGTGCCAGCTCACCACCAGGGACTAGCGGCACAGATACGCAGTATTTT,CASSPPGTSGTDTQYF
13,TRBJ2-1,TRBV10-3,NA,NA,TGTGCCACCCAAAGCGGAACCTACAATGAGCAGTTCTTC,CATQSGTYNEQFF
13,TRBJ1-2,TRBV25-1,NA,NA,NA,CASSTSDRAGYTF
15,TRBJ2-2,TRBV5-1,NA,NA,TGCGCCAGCAGCTCGGGCCAACCGGGACCCGGGGAGCTGTTTTTT,CASSSGQPGPGELFF
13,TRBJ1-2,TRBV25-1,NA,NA,TGTGCCAGCAGTCAGACAACAAACTATGGCTACACCTTC,CASSQTTNYGYTF
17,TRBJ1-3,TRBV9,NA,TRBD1,TGTGCCAGCAGCGTTGACCCGACAGGGGACTCTGGAAACACCATATATTTT,CASSVDPTGDSGNTIYF
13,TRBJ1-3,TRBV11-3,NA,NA,TGTGCCAGCAGCTTTTCGTCTGGAAACACCATATATTTT,CASSFSSGNTIYF
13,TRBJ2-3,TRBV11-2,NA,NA,TGTGCCAGCAGCTTAGGTACGACAGATACGCAGTATTTT,CASSLGTTDTQYF
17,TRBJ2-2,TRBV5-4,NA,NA,TGTGCCAGCAGCTCGCCAGGAGACTACTCGAACACCGGGGAGCTGTTTTTT,CASSSPGDYSNTGELFF
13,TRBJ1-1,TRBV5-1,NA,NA,TGCGCCAGCAGCGCGCCTAACTCCCTTGAAGCTTTCTTT,CASSAPNSLEAFF
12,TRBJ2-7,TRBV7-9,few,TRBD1,TGTGCCAGCAGCCTGGACAGGGCCGTGCAGTACTTC,CASSLDRAVQYF
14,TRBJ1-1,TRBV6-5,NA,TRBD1,TGTGCCAGCAGTTACTGGGCCGGGACAGGTGAAGCTTTCTTT,CASSYWAGTGEAFF
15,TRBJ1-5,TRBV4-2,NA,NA,TGTGCCAGCAGCCAAGGTAAAGATTTTGGTCAGCCCCAGCATTTT,CASSQGKDFGQPQHF